The present entry profiles one TCR beta chain with its context. It was during active infection that Seattle patients were enrolled and then longitudinally followed. These data are taken from a study of blood T cell repertoires in COVID-19. The overall study: PBMCs, B-cell-depleted T cells, or T cells were the source of the cDNA or gDNA that made up the material.

TCRdb keeps only in-frame clones here, not all; method: immunoSEQ multiplex PCR. The table lists 200,000 to 300,000 clones, around 81% of them singletons. This TCR was sampled from an elderly woman with COVID-19, enrolled during active disease. The sequenced sample consisted of peripheral blood.

The DNA of the CDR3 is TGCGCCAGCAGCTTGGGGATACAGGGGGGCACAGATACGCAGTATTTT. Translation: CASSLGIQGGTDTQYF. The chain recombines TRBV5-1 with TRBJ2-3, with 8 nucleotides matching TRBD1. J gave up 1 base and V 0 bases, and 4 bases lay outside the gene matches. CDR1 is SGHRS, CDR2 YFSETQ, per germline. The CDR3 is 16 amino acids.